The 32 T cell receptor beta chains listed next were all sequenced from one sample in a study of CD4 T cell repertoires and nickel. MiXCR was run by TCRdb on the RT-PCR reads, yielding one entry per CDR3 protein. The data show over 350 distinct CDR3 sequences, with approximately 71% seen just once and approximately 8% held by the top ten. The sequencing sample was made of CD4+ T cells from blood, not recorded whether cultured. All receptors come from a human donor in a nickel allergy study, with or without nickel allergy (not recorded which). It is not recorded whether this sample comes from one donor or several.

CDR3 nucleotides: TGTGCCAGCAGCCAGACAGGGTACTCACCCCTCCACTTT. Its protein is CASSQTGYSPLHF. The chain recombines TRBV28 with TRBJ1-6, with 7 bases aligning to TRBD1. Trimming took 6 bases from V and 10 from J; bases not matched to a gene: 6. This CDR3 is built from 13 residues. Germline V gene sequence: CDR1 MDHEN, CDR2 SYDVKM.

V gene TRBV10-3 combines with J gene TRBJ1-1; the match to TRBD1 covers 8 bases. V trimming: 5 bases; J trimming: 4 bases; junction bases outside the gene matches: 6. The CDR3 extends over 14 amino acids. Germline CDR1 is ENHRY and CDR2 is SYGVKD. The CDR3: CAISSGGAGTEAFF. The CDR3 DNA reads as TGTGCCATCAGTTCAGGGGGCGCGGGCACTGAAGCTTTCTTT.

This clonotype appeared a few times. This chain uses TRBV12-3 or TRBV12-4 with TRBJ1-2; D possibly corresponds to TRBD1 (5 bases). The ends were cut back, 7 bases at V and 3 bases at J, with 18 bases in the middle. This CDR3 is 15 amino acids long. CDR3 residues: CASNSGLAPYYGYTF. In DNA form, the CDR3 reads TGTGCCAGCAATTCGGGACTGGCCCCCTACTATGGCTACACCTTC.

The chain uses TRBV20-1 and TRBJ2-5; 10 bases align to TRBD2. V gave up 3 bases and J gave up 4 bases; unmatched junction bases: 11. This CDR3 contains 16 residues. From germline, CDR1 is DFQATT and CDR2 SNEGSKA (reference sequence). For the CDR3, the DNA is TGCAGTGCTAGCCCCCAGCGGGGGGGGCGGCGAGAGACCCAGTACTTC. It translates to CSASPQRGGRRETQYF.

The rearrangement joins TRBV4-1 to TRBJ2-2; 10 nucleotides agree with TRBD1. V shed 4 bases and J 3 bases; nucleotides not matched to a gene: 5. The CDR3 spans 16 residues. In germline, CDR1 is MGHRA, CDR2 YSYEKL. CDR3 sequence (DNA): TGCGCCAGCAGCCTTCGACAGGGGGCGGACACCGGGGAGCTGTTTTTT. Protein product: CASSLRQGADTGELFF.

CDR3 in amino acids: CSVKGVAGDNEQFF. The DNA of the CDR3 is TGCAGCGTGAAAGGGGTAGCGGGGGATAATGAGCAGTTCTTC. The V gene is TRBV29-1, the J gene TRBJ2-1, with 9 bases fitting TRBD2. The CDR3 has 14 residues. Looked up from germline, CDR1 is SQVTM and CDR2 is ANQGSEA. V lost 6 bases, J lost 7 bases, and 10 bases stayed unmatched.

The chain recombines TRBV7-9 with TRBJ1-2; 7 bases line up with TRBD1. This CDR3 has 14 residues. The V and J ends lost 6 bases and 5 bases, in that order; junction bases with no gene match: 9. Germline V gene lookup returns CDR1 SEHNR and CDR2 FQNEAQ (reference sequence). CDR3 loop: CASSSGQLMYGYTF. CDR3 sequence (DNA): TGTGCCAGCAGTTCGGGACAGCTTATGTATGGCTACACCTTC.

This chain's CDR3 is CSARQGEKLFF. Here the CDR3 DNA reads TGCAGTGCGAGACAGGGCGAAAAACTGTTTTTT. The genes are TRBV20-1 and TRBJ1-4; TRBD1 agrees at 7 bases. Germline V lookup: CDR1 DFQATT, CDR2 SNEGSKA (reference sequence). With 6 bases clipped from V and 8 bases from J, the junction kept 3 bases outside the gene matches. This CDR3 is 11 amino acids long.

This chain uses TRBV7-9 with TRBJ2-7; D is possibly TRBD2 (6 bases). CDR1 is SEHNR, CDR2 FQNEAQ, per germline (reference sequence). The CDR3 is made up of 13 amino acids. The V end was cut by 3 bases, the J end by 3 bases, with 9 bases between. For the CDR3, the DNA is TGTGCCAGCAGCTTTATGGGGGGCTACGAGCAGTACTTC. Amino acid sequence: CASSFMGGYEQYF.

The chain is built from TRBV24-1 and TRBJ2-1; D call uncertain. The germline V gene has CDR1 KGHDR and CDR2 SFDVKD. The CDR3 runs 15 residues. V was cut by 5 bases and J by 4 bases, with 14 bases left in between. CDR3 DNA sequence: TGTGCCACCAGTGCCTCGGGTCGCTTTTACAATGAGCAGTTCTTC. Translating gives CATSASGRFYNEQFF.

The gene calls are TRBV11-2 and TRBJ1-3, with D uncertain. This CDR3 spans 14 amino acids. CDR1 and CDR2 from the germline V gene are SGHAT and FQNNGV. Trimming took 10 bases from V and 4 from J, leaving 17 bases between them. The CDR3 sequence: CATRMASVGNTIYF. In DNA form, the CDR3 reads TGTGCCACCCGTATGGCATCAGTAGGAAACACCATATATTTT.

CDR3 sequence reads: CASRGHLLGRTEAFF. The CDR3 DNA sequence: TGTGCCAGCAGGGGACACCTGTTAGGAAGGACTGAAGCTTTCTTT. The chain recombines TRBV12-3 or TRBV12-4 with TRBJ1-1, with D possibly TRBD1 on 6 matching bases. The CDR3 is made up of 15 amino acids. V lost 6 bases and J lost 5, with 19 bases in between.

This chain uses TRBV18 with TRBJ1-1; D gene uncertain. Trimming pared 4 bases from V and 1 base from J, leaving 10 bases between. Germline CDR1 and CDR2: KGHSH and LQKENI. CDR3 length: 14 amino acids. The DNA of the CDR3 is TGTGCCAGCTCACTCCGAACACCGAACACTGAAGCTTTCTTT. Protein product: CASSLRTPNTEAFF.

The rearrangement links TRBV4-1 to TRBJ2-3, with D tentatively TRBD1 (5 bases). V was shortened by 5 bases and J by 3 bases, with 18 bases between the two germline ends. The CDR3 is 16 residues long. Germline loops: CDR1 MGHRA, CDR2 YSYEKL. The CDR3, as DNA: TGCGCCAGCAGCTCGACGTATGTCAGGGAAACAGATACGCAGTATTTT. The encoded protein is CASSSTYVRETDTQYF.

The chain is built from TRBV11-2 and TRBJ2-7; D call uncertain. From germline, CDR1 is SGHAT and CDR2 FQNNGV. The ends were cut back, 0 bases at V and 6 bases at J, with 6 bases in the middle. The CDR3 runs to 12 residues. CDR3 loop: CASSLDTAEQYF. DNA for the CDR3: TGTGCCAGCAGCTTAGACACGGCCGAGCAGTACTTC.

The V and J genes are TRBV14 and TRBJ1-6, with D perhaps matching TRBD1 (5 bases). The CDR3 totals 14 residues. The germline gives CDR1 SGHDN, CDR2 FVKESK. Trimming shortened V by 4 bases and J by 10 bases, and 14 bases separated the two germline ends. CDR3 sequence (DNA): TGTGCCAGCAGCCCTGGGGGTGGTTTATCACCCCTCCACTTT. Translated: CASSPGGGLSPLHF.

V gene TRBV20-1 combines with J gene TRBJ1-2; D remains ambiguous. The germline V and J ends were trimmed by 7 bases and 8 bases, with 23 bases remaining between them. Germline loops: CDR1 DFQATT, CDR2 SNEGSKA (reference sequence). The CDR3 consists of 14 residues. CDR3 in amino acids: CSVRTALLKTGYTF. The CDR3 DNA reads TGCAGTGTCAGAACGGCGCTCTTGAAGACCGGCTACACCTTC.

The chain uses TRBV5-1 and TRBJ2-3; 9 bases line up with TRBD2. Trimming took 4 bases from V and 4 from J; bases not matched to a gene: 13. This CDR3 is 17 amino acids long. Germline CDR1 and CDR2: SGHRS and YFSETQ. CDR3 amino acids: CASSNVLAGGPSDTQYF. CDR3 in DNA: TGCGCCAGCAGCAACGTCCTGGCGGGGGGGCCTTCAGATACGCAGTATTTT.

The CDR3 reads CASSSWPRGSNYGYTF. CDR3 sequence (DNA): TGTGCCAGCAGTTCTTGGCCGCGGGGATCTAACTATGGCTACACCTTC. This chain links TRBV7-2 with TRBJ1-2; D remains ambiguous. V was clipped by 6 bases and J by 0 bases, with 17 bases between them. Germline lookup yields CDR1 SGHTA and CDR2 FQGNSA. The CDR3 extends over 16 amino acids.

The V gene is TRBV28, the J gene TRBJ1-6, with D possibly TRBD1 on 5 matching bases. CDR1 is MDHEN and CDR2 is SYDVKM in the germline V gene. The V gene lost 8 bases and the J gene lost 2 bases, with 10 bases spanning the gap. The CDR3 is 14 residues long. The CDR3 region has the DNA TGTGCCAGCGACCGGGGCCCCTATAATTCACCCCTCCACTTT. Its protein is CASDRGPYNSPLHF.

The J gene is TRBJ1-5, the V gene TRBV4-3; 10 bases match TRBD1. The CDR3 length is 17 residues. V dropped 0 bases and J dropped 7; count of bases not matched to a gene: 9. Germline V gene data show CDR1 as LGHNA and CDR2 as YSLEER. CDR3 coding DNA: TGCGCCAGCAGCCAAGATGTGGGACAGGGGAGTTGGCAGCCCCAGCATTTT. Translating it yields CASSQDVGQGSWQPQHF.

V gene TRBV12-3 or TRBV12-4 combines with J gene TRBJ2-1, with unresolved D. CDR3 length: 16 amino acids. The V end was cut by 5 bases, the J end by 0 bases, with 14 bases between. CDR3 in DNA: TGTGCCAGCAGTGGGCTTGCGGTGAGCTCCTACAATGAGCAGTTCTTC. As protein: CASSGLAVSSYNEQFF.

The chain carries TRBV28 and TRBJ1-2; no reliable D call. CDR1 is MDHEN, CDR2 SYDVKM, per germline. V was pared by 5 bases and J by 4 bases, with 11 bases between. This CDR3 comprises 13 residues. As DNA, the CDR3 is TGTGCCAGCAGTCCCTGGCAGATCTATGGCTACACCTTC. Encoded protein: CASSPWQIYGYTF.

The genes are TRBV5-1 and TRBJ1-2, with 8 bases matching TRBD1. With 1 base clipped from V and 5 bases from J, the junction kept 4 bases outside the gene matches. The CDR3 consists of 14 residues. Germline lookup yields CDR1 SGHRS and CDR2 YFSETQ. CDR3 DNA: TGCGCCAGCAGCTTGTTGACAGGGGAGTATGGCTACACCTTC. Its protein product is CASSLLTGEYGYTF.

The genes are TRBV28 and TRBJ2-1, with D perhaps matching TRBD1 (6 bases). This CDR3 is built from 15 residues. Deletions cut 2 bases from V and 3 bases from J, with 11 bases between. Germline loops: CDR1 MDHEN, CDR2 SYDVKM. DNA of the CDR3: TGTGCCAGCAGTTTACCCCAGGGACACTACAATGAGCAGTTCTTC. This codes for CASSLPQGHYNEQFF.

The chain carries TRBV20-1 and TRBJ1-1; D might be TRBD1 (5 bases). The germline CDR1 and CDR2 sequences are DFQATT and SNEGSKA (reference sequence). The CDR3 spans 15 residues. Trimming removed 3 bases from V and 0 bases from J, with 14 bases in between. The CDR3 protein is CSASLPGRLNTEAFF. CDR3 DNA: TGCAGTGCTAGCTTACCGGGACGGTTGAACACTGAAGCTTTCTTT.

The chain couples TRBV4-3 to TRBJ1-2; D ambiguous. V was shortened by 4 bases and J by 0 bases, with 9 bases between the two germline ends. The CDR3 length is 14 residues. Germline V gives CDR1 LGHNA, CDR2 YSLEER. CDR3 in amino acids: CASSPQGSNYGYTF. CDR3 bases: TGCGCCAGCAGCCCACAAGGATCTAACTATGGCTACACCTTC.

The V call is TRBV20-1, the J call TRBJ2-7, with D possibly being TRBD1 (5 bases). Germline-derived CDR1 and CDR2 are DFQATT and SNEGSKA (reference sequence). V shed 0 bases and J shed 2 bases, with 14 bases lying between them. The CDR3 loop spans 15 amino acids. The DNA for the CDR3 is TGCAGTGCTAGAGATGGGGCGGCACAGCCCTACGAGCAGTACTTC. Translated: CSARDGAAQPYEQYF.

The CDR3 reads CASSVEIGGDTQYF. The CDR3 bases are TGTGCCAGCAGCGTAGAAATAGGAGGGGATACGCAGTATTTT. The chain is built from TRBV9 and TRBJ2-3; a possible D gene is TRBD2 (6 bases). V shed 0 bases and J shed 6 bases, with 11 bases lying between them. This CDR3 spans 14 amino acids. Germline V CDR1 and CDR2: SGDLS, YYNGEE.

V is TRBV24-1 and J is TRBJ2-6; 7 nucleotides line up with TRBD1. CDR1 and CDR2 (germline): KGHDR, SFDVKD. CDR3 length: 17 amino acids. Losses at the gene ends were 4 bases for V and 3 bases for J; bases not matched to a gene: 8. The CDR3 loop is CATSERPGGGGANVLTF. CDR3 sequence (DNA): TGTGCCACCAGTGAACGGCCAGGGGGTGGTGGGGCCAACGTCCTGACTTTC.

CDR3: CASSLPGGQETQYF. The CDR3 DNA reads as TGCGCCAGCAGCCTACCAGGGGGCCAAGAGACCCAGTACTTC. V and J are TRBV5-1 and TRBJ2-5; 7 nucleotides agree with TRBD1. This CDR3 is built from 14 residues. The trim removed 4 bases at V and 1 base at J, leaving 4 bases unmatched. Per the germline V gene, CDR1 is SGHRS and CDR2 is YFSETQ.

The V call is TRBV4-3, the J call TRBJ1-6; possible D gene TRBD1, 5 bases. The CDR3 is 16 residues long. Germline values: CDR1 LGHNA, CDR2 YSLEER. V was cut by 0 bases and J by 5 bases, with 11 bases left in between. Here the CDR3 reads CASSQDRQGNNSPLHF. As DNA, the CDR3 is TGCGCCAGCAGCCAAGATCGGCAGGGTAATAATTCACCCCTCCACTTT.